Listed below are T cell receptor beta chains from one sample, sequenced in a study of blood T cell repertoires in COVID-19. Clones were sequenced by immunoSEQ multiplex PCR, and TCRdb holds only the in-frame ones, with some missing. Seen here are under 110,000 clones, under 85% observed once, and the top ten hold 14% to 15%. Sequenced: peripheral blood. The receptor set was obtained from a woman aged 60-70 years with acute or convalescent COVID-19. CDR3s include the opening cysteine and the closing phenylalanine or tryptophan. The D gene is left open where the match is weak. Clone size, where shown, is once, few, many, or a class for clones that have expanded.

size: few
J: TRBJ2-1
D: NA
V: TRBV5-4
CDR3: CASSSPEGVYNEQFF
DNA: TGTGCCAGCAGCTCGCCCGAGGGGGTTTACAATGAGCAGTTCTTC

size: NA
J: TRBJ2-1
D: TRBD2
V: TRBV10-1
CDR3: CASSDWTSSAEQFF
DNA: TGCGCCAGCAGTGACTGGACTAGTAGCGCTGAGCAGTTCTTC

size: NA
J: TRBJ2-2
D: TRBD1
V: TRBV19
CDR3: CASSPDRGGELFF
DNA: TGTGCCAGTAGTCCCGACAGGGGCGGGGAGCTGTTTTTT

size: few
J: TRBJ1-1
D: NA
V: TRBV19
CDR3: CASSTLRHANTEAFF
DNA: TGTGCCAGTAGTACCCTGAGACACGCGAACACTGAAGCTTTCTTT

size: NA
J: TRBJ1-6
D: TRBD1
V: TRBV23-1
CDR3: CASSQGQACSYNSPLHF
DNA: TGCGCCAGCAGTCAGGGACAGGCGTGCTCCTATAATTCACCCCTCCACTTT

size: NA
J: TRBJ1-1
D: NA
V: TRBV19
CDR3: CASSRGAARGNTEAFF
DNA: TGTGCCAGTAGTCGGGGGGCGGCAAGGGGGAACACTGAAGCTTTCTTT

size: NA
J: TRBJ2-1
D: TRBD2
V: TRBV4-1
CDR3: CASSQASGTSKSDEQFF
DNA: TGCGCCAGCAGCCAAGCCTCCGGGACTAGCAAGTCGGATGAGCAGTTCTTC

size: NA
J: TRBJ1-5
D: TRBD1
V: TRBV3-1/TRBV3-2
CDR3: CASSQGQGGQPQHF
DNA: TGTGCCAGCAGCCAGGGACAGGGGGGACAGCCCCAGCATTTT

size: NA
J: TRBJ1-1
D: TRBD1
V: TRBV3-1/TRBV3-2
CDR3: CASSQPQGAQAFF
DNA: TGTGCCAGCAGCCAGCCCCAGGGGGCGCAAGCTTTCTTT

size: NA
J: TRBJ1-2
D: NA
V: TRBV3-1/TRBV3-2
CDR3: CASSQEAGDYGYTF
DNA: TGTGCCAGCAGCCAAGAGGCGGGAGACTATGGCTACACCTTC

size: NA
J: TRBJ2-1
D: TRBD2
V: TRBV7-3
CDR3: CASSLEPSGRVNEQFF
DNA: TGTGCCAGCAGCTTAGAGCCTAGCGGGAGGGTAAATGAGCAGTTCTTC

size: NA
J: TRBJ1-1
D: NA
V: TRBV4-1
CDR3: CASSQAAETEAFF
DNA: TGCGCCAGCAGCCAAGCCGCCGAGACTGAAGCTTTCTTT

size: NA
J: TRBJ1-1
D: NA
V: TRBV9
CDR3: CASSAGTRTMNTEAFF
DNA: TGTGCCAGCAGCGCGGGGACAAGGACCATGAACACTGAAGCTTTCTTT

size: NA
J: TRBJ2-1
D: TRBD2
V: TRBV19
CDR3: CASSPAGTNYNEQFF
DNA: TGTGCCAGTAGTCCCGCCGGGACTAACTACAATGAGCAGTTCTTC

size: NA
J: TRBJ2-1
D: TRBD2
V: TRBV30
CDR3: CAWSVRGRGNEQFF
DNA: TGTGCCTGGAGTGTACGTGGGAGGGGCAATGAGCAGTTCTTC

size: NA
J: TRBJ2-7
D: NA
V: TRBV7-9
CDR3: CASSDNHRGSYEQYF
DNA: TGTGCCAGCAGCGATAACCACCGGGGATCCTACGAGCAGTACTTC

size: NA
J: TRBJ1-1
D: NA
V: TRBV23-1
CDR3: CASSRGALGNTEAFF
DNA: TGCGCCAGCAGTCGTGGAGCCCTCGGGAACACTGAAGCTTTCTTT

size: few
J: TRBJ1-1
D: NA
V: TRBV19
CDR3: CASSPRGGRTEAFF
DNA: TGTGCCAGTAGCCCCCGGGGGGGGAGGACTGAAGCTTTCTTT

size: NA
J: TRBJ2-7
D: NA
V: TRBV7-2
CDR3: CASSNLEGGGRRYF
DNA: TGTGCCAGCAGCAACTTAGAGGGGGGAGGGCGCCGGTACTTC

size: NA
J: TRBJ2-3
D: TRBD1
V: TRBV11-2
CDR3: CASSLNRGVSTDTQYF
DNA: TGTGCCAGCAGCTTAAACAGGGGGGTGAGCACAGATACGCAGTATTTT

size: NA
J: TRBJ2-2
D: TRBD1
V: TRBV27
CDR3: CASSLRDRGGTGELFF
DNA: TGTGCCAGCAGTTTACGGGACAGGGGAGGGACCGGGGAGCTGTTTTTT

size: NA
J: TRBJ2-7
D: TRBD2
V: TRBV27
CDR3: CASSLRASGSGDTYEQYF
DNA: TGTGCCAGCAGTTTACGTGCTAGCGGGAGTGGGGACACCTACGAGCAGTACTTC

size: NA
J: TRBJ2-1
D: TRBD2
V: TRBV11-2
CDR3: CASSLVLGLVYNEQFF
DNA: TGTGCCAGCAGCTTAGTTCTGGGACTAGTGTACAATGAGCAGTTCTTC

size: NA
J: TRBJ1-1
D: NA
V: TRBV12-5
CDR3: CASDPGKNTEAFF
DNA: TGTGCTAGTGATCCTGGCAAGAACACTGAAGCTTTCTTT

size: NA
J: TRBJ2-2
D: TRBD1
V: TRBV30
CDR3: CFGTGNTGELFF
DNA: TGTTTTGGGACAGGGAACACCGGGGAGCTGTTTTTT

size: NA
J: TRBJ2-2
D: TRBD1
V: TRBV5-1
CDR3: CASSEGDRVTGELFF
DNA: TGCGCCAGCAGCGAAGGGGACAGGGTGACCGGGGAGCTGTTTTTT

size: NA
J: TRBJ1-2
D: NA
V: TRBV2
CDR3: CASTGNYGYTF
DNA: TGTGCCAGCACGGGGAACTATGGCTACACCTTC

size: NA
J: TRBJ1-2
D: TRBD1
V: TRBV7-2
CDR3: CASSSYRGELGGYTF
DNA: TGTGCCAGCAGCTCCTACAGGGGTGAATTGGGAGGCTACACCTTC

size: NA
J: TRBJ1-2
D: NA
V: TRBV27
CDR3: CASGGASRFYGYTF
DNA: TGTGCCAGCGGGGGGGCCAGCCGTTTTTATGGCTACACCTTC

size: NA
J: TRBJ2-3
D: TRBD1
V: TRBV19
CDR3: CASEDRAYSTDTQYF
DNA: TGTGCCTCCGAGGACAGGGCTTATAGCACAGATACGCAGTATTTT

size: NA
J: TRBJ2-1
D: NA
V: TRBV11-2
CDR3: CASSLGGIEQFF
DNA: TGTGCCAGCAGCTTAGGCGGGATTGAGCAGTTCTTC

size: NA
J: TRBJ1-1
D: NA
V: TRBV12-5
CDR3: CASGLSAGYTEAFF
DNA: TGTGCTAGTGGTTTGTCCGCGGGATACACTGAAGCTTTCTTT

size: NA
J: TRBJ1-1
D: TRBD1
V: TRBV6-1
CDR3: CASSEAHRGTEAFF
DNA: TGTGCCAGCAGTGAAGCTCACAGGGGAACTGAAGCTTTCTTT

size: NA
J: TRBJ1-5
D: TRBD1
V: TRBV7-9
CDR3: CASSPGGFQPQHF
DNA: TGTGCCAGCAGCCCAGGGGGCTTTCAGCCCCAGCATTTT

size: NA
J: TRBJ2-5
D: TRBD2
V: TRBV7-7
CDR3: CASSLIAGGEETQYF
DNA: TGTGCTAGCAGCTTAATTGCGGGAGGTGAAGAGACCCAGTACTTC

size: NA
J: TRBJ2-7
D: NA
V: TRBV5-1
CDR3: CASSLTSSYEQYF
DNA: TGCGCCAGCAGCTTAACCAGTTCCTACGAGCAGTACTTC

size: NA
J: TRBJ1-5
D: NA
V: TRBV19
CDR3: CASSSIRDNAMPQHF
DNA: TGTGCCAGTAGTAGTATCCGGGACAACGCTATGCCCCAGCATTTT

size: NA
J: TRBJ2-5
D: TRBD2
V: TRBV28
CDR3: CASSFLAGGAETQYF
DNA: TGTGCCAGCAGTTTCCTAGCGGGAGGGGCAGAGACCCAGTACTTC

size: NA
J: TRBJ2-1
D: NA
V: TRBV7-3
CDR3: CASSLLGPSLYNEQFF
DNA: TGTGCCAGCAGCTTACTGGGGCCCTCACTATACAATGAGCAGTTCTTC

size: NA
J: TRBJ2-7
D: NA
V: TRBV7-2
CDR3: CASSISSYEQYF
DNA: TGTGCCAGCAGCATTAGCTCCTACGAGCAGTACTTC

size: NA
J: TRBJ1-3
D: NA
V: TRBV18
CDR3: CASSPYGEGLSGNTIYF
DNA: TGTGCCAGCTCACCGTACGGGGAAGGGCTCTCTGGAAACACCATATATTTT